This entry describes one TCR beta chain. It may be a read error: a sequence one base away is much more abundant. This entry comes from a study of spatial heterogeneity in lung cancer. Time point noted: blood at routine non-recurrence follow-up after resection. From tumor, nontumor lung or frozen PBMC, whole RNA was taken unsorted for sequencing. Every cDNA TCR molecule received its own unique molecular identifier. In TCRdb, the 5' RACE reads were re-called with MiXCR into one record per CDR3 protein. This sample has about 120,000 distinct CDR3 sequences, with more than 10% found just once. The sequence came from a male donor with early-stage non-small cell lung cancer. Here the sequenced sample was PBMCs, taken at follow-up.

For the CDR3, the DNA is TGTGCCAGCAGCCTACAACCGGGACTAACTCAAGAGACCCAGTACTTC. Encoded protein: CASSLQPGLTQETQYF. The chain carries TRBV7-3 and TRBJ2-5; TRBD2 matches 7 bases. This CDR3 is 16 amino acids long. The germline V gene encodes CDR1 SGHTA and CDR2 FQGTGA. The J segment lost 2 bases and the V segment lost 5 bases, leaving 11 bases of the junction unmatched.